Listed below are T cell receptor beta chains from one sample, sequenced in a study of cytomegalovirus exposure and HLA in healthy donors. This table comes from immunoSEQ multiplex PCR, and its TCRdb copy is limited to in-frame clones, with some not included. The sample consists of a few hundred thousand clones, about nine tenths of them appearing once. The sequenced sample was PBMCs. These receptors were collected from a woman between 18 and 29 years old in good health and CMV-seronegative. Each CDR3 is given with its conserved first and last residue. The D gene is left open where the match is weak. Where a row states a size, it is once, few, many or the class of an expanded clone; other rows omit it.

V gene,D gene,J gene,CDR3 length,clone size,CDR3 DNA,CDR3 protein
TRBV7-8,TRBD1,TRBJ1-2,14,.,TGTGCCAGCAGCTTAAGGGGACAGCGCGGGGGCTACACCTTC,CASSLRGQRGGYTF
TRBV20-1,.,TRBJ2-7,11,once,TGCAGTGCTTCCAGGGTCTACGAGCAGTACTTC,CSASRVYEQYF
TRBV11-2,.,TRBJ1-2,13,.,TGTGCCAGCAGCGATGGACCGGGGTGGGGCTACACCTTC,CASSDGPGWGYTF
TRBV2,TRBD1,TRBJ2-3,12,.,TGTGCCAGCAGTGCTAGGGACAGGGAGCAGTATTTT,CASSARDREQYF
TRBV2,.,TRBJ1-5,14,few,TGTGCCAGCAGGCTCAGGGGTCTTGATCAGCCCCAGCATTTT,CASRLRGLDQPQHF
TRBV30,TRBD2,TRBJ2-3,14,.,TGTGCCTGGAGTGTAGGACTAGTTCAAGATACGCAGTATTTT,CAWSVGLVQDTQYF
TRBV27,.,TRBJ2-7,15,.,TGTGCCAGCAGTTTATATAACGGCCTCGGGGACGAGCAGTACTTC,CASSLYNGLGDEQYF
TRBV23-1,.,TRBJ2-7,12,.,TGCGCCAGCAGTCTCGGGGTCAACGAGCAGTACTTC,CASSLGVNEQYF
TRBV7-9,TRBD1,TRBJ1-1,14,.,TGTGCCAGCAGCCCGGGACAGGGGAACACTGAAGCTTTCTTT,CASSPGQGNTEAFF
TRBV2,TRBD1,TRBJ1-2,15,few,TGTGCCAGCAGCGTCCTGAGGGACAGGGCCTATGGCTACACCTTC,CASSVLRDRAYGYTF
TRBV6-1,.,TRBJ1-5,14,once,TGTGCCAGCAGTGAACTGGGCATTCCCCAGCCCCAGCATTTT,CASSELGIPQPQHF
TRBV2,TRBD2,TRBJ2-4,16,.,TGTGCCAGCAGTGAGTCTAGCGGGGGCGCCAAAAACATTCAGTACTTC,CASSESSGGAKNIQYF
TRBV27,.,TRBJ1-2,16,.,TGTGCCAGCAGTTCGGCAGGCAGAGGGACTAACTATGGCTACACCTTC,CASSSAGRGTNYGYTF
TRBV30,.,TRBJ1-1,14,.,TGTGCCCTTCGACACGGGAATCGAAACACTGAAGCTTTCTTT,CALRHGNRNTEAFF
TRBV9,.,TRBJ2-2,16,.,TGTGCCAGCAGCGTAGGGCTAGCTCACAACACCGGGGAGCTGTTTTTT,CASSVGLAHNTGELFF
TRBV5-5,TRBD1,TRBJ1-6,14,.,TGTGCCAGCAGCCCTGGACAGGGTTGGTTTACCCTCCACTTT,CASSPGQGWFTLHF
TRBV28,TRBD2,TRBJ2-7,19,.,TGTGCCAGCAACCCAACCCCGGGACTAGCGGGAGTTAGAGTCCACGAGCAGTACTTC,CASNPTPGLAGVRVHEQYF
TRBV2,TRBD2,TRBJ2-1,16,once,TGTGCCAGCGGCCCCACTACGGGACTAGCCTACAATGAGCAGTTCTTC,CASGPTTGLAYNEQFF
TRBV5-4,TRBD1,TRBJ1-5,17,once,TGTGCCAGCAGCTGGGGGACAGGGGGCGCGAGCAATCAGCCCCAGCATTTT,CASSWGTGGASNQPQHF
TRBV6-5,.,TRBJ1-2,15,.,TGTGCCAGCAGTTACAGCGGGGGGGCCTGGGAAGGCTACACCTTC,CASSYSGGAWEGYTF
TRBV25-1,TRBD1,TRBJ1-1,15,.,TGTGCCAGTGAGACAGGGGGAAAGAGGAACACTGAAGCTTTCTTT,CASETGGKRNTEAFF
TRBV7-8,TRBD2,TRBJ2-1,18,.,TGTGCCAGCAGCTTGGGGACTAGCGGGAGGGCTTCCTACAATGAGCAGTTCTTC,CASSLGTSGRASYNEQFF
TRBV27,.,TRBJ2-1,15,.,TGTGCCAGCAGTTTAGGGAGGGGGGGCCCTTATGAGCAGTTCTTC,CASSLGRGGPYEQFF
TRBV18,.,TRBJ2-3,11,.,TGTGCCAGCTCTCTCACAGATACGCAGTATTTT,CASSLTDTQYF
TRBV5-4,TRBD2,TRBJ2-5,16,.,TGTGCCAGCAGCCAAAGGACTAGCGCCAACCAAGAGACCCAGTACTTC,CASSQRTSANQETQYF
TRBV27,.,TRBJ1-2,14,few,TGTGCCAGCAGTGAACAGAACCGCCCCTATGGCTACACCTTC,CASSEQNRPYGYTF
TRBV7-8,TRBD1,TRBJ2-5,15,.,TGTGCCAGCAGCCCCATCCGGGACAGCCCAGAGACCCAGTACTTC,CASSPIRDSPETQYF
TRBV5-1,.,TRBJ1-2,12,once,TGCGCCAGCAGCTCCCAGGTCGATGGCTACACCTTC,CASSSQVDGYTF
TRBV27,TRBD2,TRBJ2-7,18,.,TGTGCCAGCAGTCCACAGACTAGCGGGAGACTTCTCGTGGGCGAGCAGTACTTC,CASSPQTSGRLLVGEQYF
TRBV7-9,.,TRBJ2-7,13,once,TGTGCCAGCAGCTTAGTGGCCTCCTACGAGCAGTACTTC,CASSLVASYEQYF
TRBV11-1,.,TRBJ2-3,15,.,TGTGCCAGCAGCCATCACAGGGTTCAGGCAGATACGCAGTATTTT,CASSHHRVQADTQYF
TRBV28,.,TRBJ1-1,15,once,TGTGCCAGCAATCGGGTTAGGAACATGAACACTGAAGCTTTCTTT,CASNRVRNMNTEAFF
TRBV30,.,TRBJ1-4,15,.,TGTGCCAGTTTAAGAGCGAACAGGCCGAATGAAAAACTGTTTTTT,CASLRANRPNEKLFF
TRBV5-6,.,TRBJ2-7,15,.,TGTGCCAGCAGCCGAGGCCGGGGGGCTAATTACGAGCAGTACTTC,CASSRGRGANYEQYF
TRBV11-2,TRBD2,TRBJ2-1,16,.,TGTGCCAGCAGCTCTTATAGCGGGCCCGCCTACAATGAGCAGTTCTTC,CASSSYSGPAYNEQFF
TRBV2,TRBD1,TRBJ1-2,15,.,TGTGCCAGCAGTGGGAGTTTTGCGGGACAGCAGGGCTACACCTTC,CASSGSFAGQQGYTF
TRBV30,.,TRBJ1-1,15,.,TGTGCCTGGAATCTAGGGGGGGGCGCTAACACTGAAGCTTTCTTT,CAWNLGGGANTEAFF
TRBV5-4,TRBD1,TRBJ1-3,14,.,TGTGCCAGCAGCTTGGACAGGGGGCCAAACACCATATATTTT,CASSLDRGPNTIYF
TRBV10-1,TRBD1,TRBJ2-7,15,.,TGCGCCAGCAGTGACTCCTGGACAGGGCGGTACGAGCAGTACTTC,CASSDSWTGRYEQYF
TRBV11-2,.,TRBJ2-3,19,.,TGTGCCAGCAGCTTAGGCCCCCATTCAGGGGCGACCACCCAAGATACGCAGTATTTT,CASSLGPHSGATTQDTQYF
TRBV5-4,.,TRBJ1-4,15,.,TGTGCCAGCAGCGGGGGACTGACAACTAATGAAAAACTGTTTTTT,CASSGGLTTNEKLFF
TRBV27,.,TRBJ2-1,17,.,TGTGCCAGCAGTTTAACAAAAAGACGGGACTCCTACAATGAGCAGTTCTTC,CASSLTKRRDSYNEQFF
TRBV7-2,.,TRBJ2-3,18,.,TGTGCCAGCAGCTCAAATTTTAGAGGGGGACAACTAGTAGATACGCAGTATTTT,CASSSNFRGGQLVDTQYF
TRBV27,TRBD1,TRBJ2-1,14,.,TGTGCCAGCAGTATTGACAGGGTCTACAATGAGCAGTTCTTC,CASSIDRVYNEQFF
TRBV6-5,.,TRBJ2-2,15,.,TGTGCCAGCAGTTGGACTACCCCGGGCACCGGGGAGCTGTTTTTT,CASSWTTPGTGELFF
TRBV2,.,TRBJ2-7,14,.,TGTGCCAGCAGGAGTACTAGGGATTCCTACGAGCAGTACTTC,CASRSTRDSYEQYF
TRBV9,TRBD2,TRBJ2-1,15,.,TGTGCCAGCAGCGTTAGCGGGGGCTCCTACAATGAGCAGTTCTTC,CASSVSGGSYNEQFF
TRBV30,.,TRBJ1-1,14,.,TGTGCCTGGAGTGGTGGCCCCCAAAGGAGTGAAGCTTTCTTT,CAWSGGPQRSEAFF
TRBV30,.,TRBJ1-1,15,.,TGTGCCTGGAGTTCCATTATGGGGGGTAGGGCTGAAGCTTTCTTT,CAWSSIMGGRAEAFF
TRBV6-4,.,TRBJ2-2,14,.,TGTGCCAGCAGTCGGACTTCTAGCACCGGGGAGCTGTTTTTT,CASSRTSSTGELFF
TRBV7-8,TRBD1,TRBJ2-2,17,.,TGTGCCAGCAGACAGAGCCCCGGGACAGGGGGCACCGGGGAGCTGTTTTTT,CASRQSPGTGGTGELFF
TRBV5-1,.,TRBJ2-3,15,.,TGCGCCAGCAGCTCGACGACAGGACGCACAGATACGCAGTATTTT,CASSSTTGRTDTQYF
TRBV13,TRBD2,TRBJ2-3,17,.,TGTGCCAGCAGCGGGACTAGCGGGAGGGCGGGCACAGATACGCAGTATTTT,CASSGTSGRAGTDTQYF
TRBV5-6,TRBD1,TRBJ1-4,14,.,TGTGCCAGCAGCCTGACAGGGTTAGAAGAAAAACTGTTTTTT,CASSLTGLEEKLFF
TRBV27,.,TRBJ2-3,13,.,TGTGCCAGCAGTTTTTCCGGCAGGCATACGCAGTATTTT,CASSFSGRHTQYF
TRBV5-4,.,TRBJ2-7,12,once,TGTGCCAGCTACAGAGACCCTTACGAGCAGTACTTC,CASYRDPYEQYF
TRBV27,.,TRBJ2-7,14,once,TGTGCCAGCAGTTTAGTAGGAGAAACCTACGAGCAGTACTTC,CASSLVGETYEQYF
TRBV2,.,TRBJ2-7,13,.,TGTGCCAGCAGTGCAGAACGGGGCTACGAGCAGTACTTC,CASSAERGYEQYF
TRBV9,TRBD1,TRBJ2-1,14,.,TGTGCCAGCAGCCGTGGGACAGGGGACAATGAGCAGTTCTTC,CASSRGTGDNEQFF
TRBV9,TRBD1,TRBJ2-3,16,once,TGTGCCAGCAGCGTAGCCGGGACAGGGGGCACAGATACGCAGTATTTT,CASSVAGTGGTDTQYF